These 21 T cell receptor beta chains came from one sample sequenced in a study of T cells in women clearing cervical HPV infection. Sequencing was performed with immunoSEQ multiplex PCR; in TCRdb, only in-frame clones are kept and a portion is missing. The sample has approximately 20,000 clones; the top ten hold around 3%. The sequencing sample was made of blood buffy coat. These receptors came from a woman between 18 and 70 years old with a cervical HPV16 infection that either progressed to CIN3+ or cleared (not recorded which).

The CDR3 sequence is CARGGSSGNTIYF. The sequenced CDR3 bases are TGTGCCCGTGGGGGGTCCTCTGGAAACACC. The chain recombines TRBV30 with TRBJ1-3; the D gene is possibly TRBD1 (5 bases). The read finishes 3 residues shy of the CDR3 end, and the germline J gene is used to complete it. The CDR3 loop spans 13 amino acids. The ends were cut back, 8 bases at V and 0 bases at J, with 11 bases in the middle. Germline assignment: CDR1 GTSNPN and CDR2 SVGIG (reference sequence).

Details on this clone: The read stops 3 residues short of the end of the CDR3; the missing end is completed from the germline J gene. The chain recombines TRBV2 with TRBJ2-3; D unclear. CDR3 length: 14 residues. Germline CDR1 reads SNHLY; CDR2 reads FYNNEI. Trimming took 6 bases from V and 2 from J, leaving 12 bases between them. CDR3 sequence: CASSSAADTDTQYF. The sequenced CDR3 bases are TGTGCCAGCAGCTCCGCGGCGGACACAGATACG. The entire variable domain, with the rest obtained from reference TRBV2 and TRBJ2-3, is as follows: EPEVTQTPSHQVTQMGQEVILRCVPISNHLYFYWYRQILGQKVEFLVSFYNNEISEKSEIFDDQFSVERPDGSNFTLKIRSTKLEDSAMYFCASSSAADTDTQYFGPGTRLTVL.

A remark on this clone: The CDR3 end falls 3 residues outside the read, so it is completed with the germline J gene. The chain carries TRBV7-9 and TRBJ2-1, with TRBD2 matching 7 bases. V lost 1 base and J lost 1; bases outside the gene matches: 1. The CDR3 extends over 15 amino acids. CDR1 is SEHNR, CDR2 FQNEAQ, per germline (reference sequence). Incomplete CDR3 DNA: TGTGCCAGCAGCTTAGGCGGGGGATCCTACAATGAG. Protein product: CASSLGGGSYNE. The full CDR3 reads CASSLGGGSYNEQFF.

Note on this clone: The observed sequence ends 3 residues before the CDR3 terminus, with the missing tail filled in from the germline J gene. The chain combines TRBV20-1 with TRBJ2-5; TRBD1 matches 7 bases. Germline V gene data show CDR1 as DFQATT and CDR2 as SNEGSKA (reference sequence). The CDR3 is 15 amino acids. Unmatched junction bases numbered 13, after V lost 4 bases and J lost 5 bases. Partial CDR3 DNA: TGCAGTGCTATAGATACAGGGGCCTTTTCGGAGACC. Protein product: CSAIDTGAFSET. The CDR3, in full, reads CSAIDTGAFSETQYF.

Of note for this clone: The CDR3 is cut off 3 residues early in the read; its end comes from the germline J gene. This chain uses TRBV18 with TRBJ1-2; perhaps TRBD1 as D (6 bases). V gave up 4 bases and J gave up 6 bases, with 15 bases separating them. The CDR3 loop spans 14 amino acids. Germline V lookup: CDR1 KGHSH, CDR2 LQKENI. The CDR3 is CASSRSRRGNGYTF. The sequenced part of the CDR3 DNA is TGTGCCAGCTCACGCTCCCGGAGGGGGAATGGC.

On this clone itself: The sequence runs out 3 residues before the end of the CDR3; the remainder is reconstructed from the germline J gene. The chain recombines TRBV20-1 with TRBJ2-5, with 9 bases that match TRBD2. Germline trimming cut 2 bases from V and 0 bases from J; bases unmatched to any gene: 1. Germline assignment: CDR1 DFQATT and CDR2 SNEGSKA (reference sequence). This CDR3 spans 14 amino acids. This CDR3 reads CSARLAGNQETQYF. CDR3 bases read: TGCAGTGCTAGACTAGCGGGGAACCAAGAGACC.

As regards this clone: The sequenced fragment ends 3 residues before the CDR3 boundary, so the rest is inferred from the germline J gene. The chain employs TRBV5-1 and TRBJ1-3, with D hard to call. Germline V gene sequence: CDR1 SGHRS, CDR2 YFSETQ. This CDR3 has 16 residues. V dropped 0 bases and J dropped 0 bases, with 10 bases sitting between them. The CDR3 DNA, read in part, is TGCGCCAGCAGCTTGGCGCAGTCATTCTCTGGAAACACC. Its protein product is CASSLAQSFSGNT. The full CDR3 is CASSLAQSFSGNTIYF.

Concerning this clone itself: The read gets to within 3 residues of the CDR3 end, and the germline J gene fills in the rest. V is TRBV7-8 and J is TRBJ2-5; TRBD1 agrees at 9 bases. V shed 4 bases, J shed 4 bases, and the junction held 4 bases outside the gene matches. This CDR3 is built from 14 residues. CDR1 SGHVS and CDR2 FQNEAQ come from the germline V gene. The part of the CDR3 DNA that was read is TGTGCCAGCAGCTCCACAGGGGGCGCAGAGACC. Encoded protein: CASSSTGGAET. The CDR3, in full, reads CASSSTGGAETQYF.

Turning to this clone: The CDR3 end lies 3 residues beyond the end of the read and is filled in from the germline J gene. The chain couples TRBV7-6 to TRBJ2-7, with D tentatively TRBD1 (6 bases). V lost 1 base and J 5 bases, leaving 12 bases between the germline ends. Germline CDR1 is SGHVS and CDR2 is FNYEAQ. CDR3 length: 14 amino acids. The CDR3 sequence: CASSLGQVQNEQYF. The sequenced part of the CDR3 DNA is TGTGCCAGCAGCTTAGGACAGGTTCAAAACGAG.

Remarks on this clone: From the germline J gene comes the end of the CDR3, since the read stops 3 residues before it. The chain couples TRBV7-2 to TRBJ1-6; TRBD1 matches at 8 bases. This CDR3 has 15 amino acids. V lost 5 bases, J lost 8 bases, and 8 bases stayed unmatched. Germline V gene data show CDR1 as SGHTA and CDR2 as FQGNSA. CDR3 sequence reads: CASSQTGDWYSPLHF. CDR3 DNA (partial): TGTGCCAGCAGCCAGACAGGGGACTGGTATTCACCC.

The CDR3 bases that were read are TGTGCCAGCAGCTTGGAATACGGGGGGAATGAAAAA. Residues: CASSLEYGGNEK. In full, the CDR3 is CASSLEYGGNEKLFF. The V and J genes are TRBV5-4 and TRBJ1-4; possibly TRBD1 for D (5 bases). The CDR3 is cut off 3 residues early in the read; its end comes from the germline J gene. Trimming stripped 0 bases from V and 5 bases from J, with 11 bases between. The CDR3 totals 15 residues. Per germline, CDR1 SGHNT and CDR2 YYREEE (reference sequence). The full variable domain, completed using reference TRBV5-4 and TRBJ1-4, is ETGVTQSPTHLIKTRGQQVTLRCSSQSGHNTVSWYQQALGQGPQFIFQYYREEENGRGNFPPRFSGLQFPNYSSELNVNALELDDSALYLCASSLEYGGNEKLFFGSGTQLSVL.

About this clone: The read terminates 3 residues ahead of where the CDR3 ends, so the germline J gene completes it. The chain links TRBV6-2 or TRBV6-3 to TRBJ2-5; tentatively, D is TRBD2 (6 bases). The CDR3 extends over 15 amino acids. Per germline, CDR1 MNHEY and CDR2 SVGEGT. V gave up 4 bases and J gave up 5 bases, with 17 bases separating them. The sequenced CDR3 bases are TGTGCCAGCAGTTCCCGACTAGGATCGGGGGAGACC. Translated: CASSSRLGSGET. The CDR3, in full, reads CASSSRLGSGETQYF.

Details on this clone: Sequencing ends 3 residues short of the CDR3 end; the germline J gene provides the rest. The rearrangement links TRBV5-4 to TRBJ1-6; 8 nucleotides match TRBD1. Germline-derived CDR1 and CDR2 are SGHNT and YYREEE (reference sequence). The J segment lost 5 bases and the V segment lost 5 bases, leaving 9 bases of the junction unmatched. The CDR3 spans 16 residues. The CDR3 reads CASRSRGLIDNSPLHF. The CDR3 bases that were read are TGTGCCAGCAGGTCCAGGGGGCTTATCGATAATTCACCC.

CDR3 sequence: CAWSRGARAQPQHF. CDR3 bases read: TGTGCCTGGAGTCGAGGGGCGCGAGCTCAGCCC. The chain is built from TRBV30 and TRBJ1-5; D might be TRBD1 (5 bases). The read halts 3 residues ahead of the CDR3 end, with the missing end drawn from the germline J gene. The V gene's germline CDR1 is GTSNPN and CDR2 SVGIG (reference sequence). Trimming cost V 2 bases and J 6 bases, with 14 bases left between them. CDR3 size: 14 residues.

The DNA read from the CDR3 is TGCAGTGTCAGGGGGACAGGGGGGACTGAA. Translating gives CSVRGTGGTE. The full CDR3 protein reads CSVRGTGGTEAFF. The chain couples TRBV20-1 to TRBJ1-1, with 11 bases that match TRBD1. The read terminates 3 residues before the CDR3 end, so the remaining end is supplied by the germline J gene. The junction had 6 bases not matched to a gene; V was cut back by 7 bases and J by 5 bases. The germline V gene has CDR1 DFQATT and CDR2 SNEGSKA (reference sequence). The CDR3 consists of 13 residues.

The covered CDR3 bases are TGTGCCTGGATTGGCAGGGTGGCCTATGGC. It encodes CAWIGRVAYG. The entire CDR3 protein is CAWIGRVAYGYTF. This sequence joins TRBV30 and TRBJ1-2; D perhaps matches TRBD1 (5 bases). The read terminates 3 residues ahead of where the CDR3 ends, so the germline J gene completes it. V shed 4 bases and J shed 4 bases, with 13 bases lying between them. Germline CDR1 GTSNPN, CDR2 SVGIG (reference sequence). The CDR3 extends over 13 amino acids.

Concerning this clone itself: Read coverage stops 3 residues before the CDR3 terminus; the germline J gene supplies the remainder. This rearrangement joins TRBV5-1 to TRBJ2-3; maybe TRBD1 (5 bases). This CDR3 region has 15 residues. CDR1 and CDR2 from the germline V gene are SGHRS and YFSETQ. The V gene lost 5 bases and the J gene lost 2 bases, with 15 bases spanning the gap. CDR3 DNA, as far as it was read: TGCGCCAGCAGGCGTGAGTTAGGGGTCACAGATACG. Protein sequence: CASRRELGVTDT. The full CDR3 sequence reads CASRRELGVTDTQYF.

Note on this clone: The read comes to an end 3 residues before the CDR3 does, leaving the germline J gene to fill in the end. The chain links TRBV20-1 to TRBJ1-5; D remains ambiguous. From germline, CDR1 is DFQATT and CDR2 SNEGSKA (reference sequence). CDR3 length: 14 residues. The V gene lost 3 bases and the J gene lost 7 bases, with 16 bases spanning the gap. The CDR3 is CSARIRSGGQPQHF. CDR3 DNA (partial): TGCAGTGCTAGGATCCGCTCCGGAGGGCAGCCC.

Notes on this clone: The CDR3 end is not reached by the read, which stops 3 residues before it; the germline J gene fills it in. The chain links TRBV29-1 to TRBJ1-4; 7 bases line up with TRBD1. The length of the CDR3 is 13 residues. The V gene's germline CDR1 is SQVTM and CDR2 ANQGSEA. After removal of 2 bases from V and 10 bases from J, the junction contained 7 bases not matched to a gene. The CDR3: CSVETGTAGKLFF. Partial CDR3 DNA: TGCAGCGTTGAAACGGGGACAGCGGGAAAA.

Note on this clone: The read falls 3 residues short of the CDR3 end, and the missing part is taken from the germline J gene. The chain uses TRBV5-6 and TRBJ1-2; 7 positions match TRBD1. The CDR3 is 14 amino acids. The junction had 3 bases not matched to a gene; V was cut back by 0 bases and J by 4 bases. Germline V gene lookup returns CDR1 SGHDT and CDR2 YYEEEE. Partial CDR3 DNA: TGTGCCAGCAGCTTGGCCAGGGGGGCCTATGGC. Its translation: CASSLARGAYG. The full CDR3 protein is CASSLARGAYGYTF.

Regarding this clone: The read ends 3 residues shy of where the CDR3 ends; the end is completed using the germline J gene. This chain uses TRBV5-1 with TRBJ2-6; tentatively, D is TRBD1 (6 bases). The V gene lost 4 bases and the J gene lost 3 bases, with 8 bases spanning the gap. In germline, CDR1 is SGHRS, CDR2 YFSETQ. CDR3 length equals 14 residues. CDR3 in amino acids: CASSPGDGANVLTF. The sequenced part of the CDR3 DNA is TGCGCCAGCAGCCCAGGGGATGGGGCCAACGTC.